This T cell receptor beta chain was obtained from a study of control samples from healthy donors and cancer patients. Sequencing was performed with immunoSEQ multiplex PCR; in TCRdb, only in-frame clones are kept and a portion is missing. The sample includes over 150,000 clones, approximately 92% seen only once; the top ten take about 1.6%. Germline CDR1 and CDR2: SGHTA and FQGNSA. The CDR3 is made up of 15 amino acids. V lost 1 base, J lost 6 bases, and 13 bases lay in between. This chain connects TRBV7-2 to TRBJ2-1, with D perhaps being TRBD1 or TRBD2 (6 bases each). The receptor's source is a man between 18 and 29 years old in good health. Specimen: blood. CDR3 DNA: TGTGCCAGCAGCTTAGGTGGGGGGCGGGTCAATGAGCAGTTCTTC. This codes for CASSLGGGRVNEQFF.